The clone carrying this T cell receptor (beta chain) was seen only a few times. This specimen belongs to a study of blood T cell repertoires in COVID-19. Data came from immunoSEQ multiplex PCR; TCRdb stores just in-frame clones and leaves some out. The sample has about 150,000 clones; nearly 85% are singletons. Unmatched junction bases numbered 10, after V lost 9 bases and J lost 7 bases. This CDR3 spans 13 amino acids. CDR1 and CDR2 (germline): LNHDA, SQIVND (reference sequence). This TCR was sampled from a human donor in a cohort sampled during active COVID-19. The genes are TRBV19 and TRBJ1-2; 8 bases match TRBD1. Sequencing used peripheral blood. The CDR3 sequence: CASRTGRGGGYTF. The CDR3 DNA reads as TGTGCCAGCCGGACAGGGAGGGGCGGTGGCTACACCTTC.